This entry describes one T cell receptor (beta chain). The antigen is unknown. Germline V gene lookup returns CDR1 LGHNA and CDR2 YSLEER. V shed 4 bases and J shed 3 bases, with 15 bases lying between them. The CDR3 extends over 16 amino acids. The sample originates from a study of OX40 agonist ivuxolimab in advanced cancers. The wider study: Those treated in dose escalation had hepatocellular carcinoma, melanoma, renal cell cancer or head and neck cancer. Patients were under 90% male with ages roughly 20 to 85, mean around 58.

Study results and caveats: At doses 0.1 to 3.0 mg/kg, CD4+ and CD8+ clones expanded. People who partly responded at 0.1-3.0 mg/kg had some of the least clonal expansion seen.

Method: immunoSEQ multiplex PCR; TCRdb's copy keeps in-frame clones and lacks some. Among some 65,000 clones listed, 87% were seen once. Sequences were derived from CD4+ or CD8+ T cells sorted from blood, sampled in a trial of the OX40 agonist ivuxolimab. The chain links TRBV4-3 to TRBJ1-4; D gene uncertain. This receptor was obtained from an adult with an advanced solid tumor such as melanoma, head and neck, liver or kidney cancer. The CDR3 DNA follows: TGCGCCAGCAGCCGATTAGCCCTCGTCCCTAATGAAAAACTGTTTTTT. This gives the protein CASSRLALVPNEKLFF.